These 3 T cell receptor beta chains were sequenced from one sample in a study of naive and memory T cell subsets. Both TRBC1 and TRBC2 were covered by a beta constant-region primer of two equimolar oligonucleotides. The ligated cDNA underwent four PCR rounds using SP2 and nested alpha and beta constant-region primers. TCRdb processed the UMI-ligation and nested PCR reads anew with MiXCR; each CDR3 protein has one entry. The data hold some 22,000 distinct CDR3 sequences, with 7% to 9% observed a single time. Sequencing input: central memory CD8+ T cells from blood. These receptors all come from a human donor in good health.

This clonotype has a count of ten or more. The chain joins TRBV6-1 to TRBJ2-3; TRBD1 matches 9 bases. V lost 1 base and J lost 4; bases outside the gene matches: 0. Per germline, CDR1 MNHNS and CDR2 SASEGT. The CDR3 contains 14 residues. DNA for the CDR3: TGTGCCAGCAGTGAAGACAGGGGGCCAGATACGCAGTATTTT. Residues: CASSEDRGPDTQYF.

This clonotype was seen many times. DNA of the CDR3: TGTGCCAGCGCCGGGACTAGCGTTTACAATGAGCAGTTCTTC. This gives the protein CASAGTSVYNEQFF. V gene TRBV27 combines with J gene TRBJ2-1, with 10 bases lining up with TRBD2. The CDR3 spans 14 residues. Germline CDR1 reads MNHEY; CDR2 reads SMNVEV (reference sequence). The V and J ends lost 8 bases and 4 bases, in that order; junction bases with no gene match: 5.

The chain recombines TRBV27 with TRBJ1-1; tentatively, D is TRBD1 (6 bases). Germline V gene lookup returns CDR1 MNHEY and CDR2 SMNVEV (reference sequence). This CDR3 has 13 amino acids. Trimming removed 2 bases at V and 6 bases at J, with 10 bases between. The CDR3: CASSLQGFAEAFF. CDR3 nucleotide sequence: TGTGCCAGCAGTTTACAGGGGTTCGCTGAAGCTTTCTTT.